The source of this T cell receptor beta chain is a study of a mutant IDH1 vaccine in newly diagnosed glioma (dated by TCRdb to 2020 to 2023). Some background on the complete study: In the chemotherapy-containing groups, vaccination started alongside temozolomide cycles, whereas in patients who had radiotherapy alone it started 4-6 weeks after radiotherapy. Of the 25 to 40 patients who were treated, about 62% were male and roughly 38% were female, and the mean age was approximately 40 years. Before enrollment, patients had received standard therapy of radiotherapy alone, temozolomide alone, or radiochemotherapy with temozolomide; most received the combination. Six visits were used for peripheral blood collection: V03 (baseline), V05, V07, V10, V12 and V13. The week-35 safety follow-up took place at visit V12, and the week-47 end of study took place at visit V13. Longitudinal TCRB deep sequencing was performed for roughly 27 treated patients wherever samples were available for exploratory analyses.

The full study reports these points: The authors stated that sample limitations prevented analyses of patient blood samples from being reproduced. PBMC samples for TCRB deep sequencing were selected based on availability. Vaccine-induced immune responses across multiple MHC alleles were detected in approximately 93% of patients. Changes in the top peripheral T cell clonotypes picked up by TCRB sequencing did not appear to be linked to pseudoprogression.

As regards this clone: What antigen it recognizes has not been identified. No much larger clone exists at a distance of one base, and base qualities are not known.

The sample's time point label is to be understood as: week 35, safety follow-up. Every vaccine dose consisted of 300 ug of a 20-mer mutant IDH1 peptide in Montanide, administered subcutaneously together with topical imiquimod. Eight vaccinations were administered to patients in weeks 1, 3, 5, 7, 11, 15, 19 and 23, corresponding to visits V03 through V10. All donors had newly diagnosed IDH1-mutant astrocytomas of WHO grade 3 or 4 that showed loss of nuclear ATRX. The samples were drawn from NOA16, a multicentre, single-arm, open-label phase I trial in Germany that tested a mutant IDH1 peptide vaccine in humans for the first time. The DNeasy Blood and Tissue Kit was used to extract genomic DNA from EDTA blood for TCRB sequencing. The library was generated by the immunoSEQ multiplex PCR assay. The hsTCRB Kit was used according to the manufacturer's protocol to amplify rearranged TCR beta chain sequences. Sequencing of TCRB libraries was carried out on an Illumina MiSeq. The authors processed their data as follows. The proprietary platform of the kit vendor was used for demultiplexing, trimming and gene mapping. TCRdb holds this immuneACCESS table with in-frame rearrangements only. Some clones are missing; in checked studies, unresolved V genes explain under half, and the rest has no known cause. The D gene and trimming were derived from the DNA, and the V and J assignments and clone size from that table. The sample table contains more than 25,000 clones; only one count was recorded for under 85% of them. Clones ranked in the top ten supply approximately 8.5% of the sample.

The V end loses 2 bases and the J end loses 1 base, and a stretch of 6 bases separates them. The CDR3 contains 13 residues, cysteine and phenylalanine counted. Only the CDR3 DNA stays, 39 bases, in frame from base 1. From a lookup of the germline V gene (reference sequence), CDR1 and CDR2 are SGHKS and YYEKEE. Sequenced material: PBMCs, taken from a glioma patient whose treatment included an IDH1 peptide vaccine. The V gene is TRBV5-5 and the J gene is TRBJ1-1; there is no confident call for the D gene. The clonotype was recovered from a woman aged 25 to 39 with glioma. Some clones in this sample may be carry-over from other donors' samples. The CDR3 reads CASSFTRNTEAFF. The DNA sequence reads TGTGCCAGCAGCTTCACACGGAACACTGAAGCTTTCTTT.